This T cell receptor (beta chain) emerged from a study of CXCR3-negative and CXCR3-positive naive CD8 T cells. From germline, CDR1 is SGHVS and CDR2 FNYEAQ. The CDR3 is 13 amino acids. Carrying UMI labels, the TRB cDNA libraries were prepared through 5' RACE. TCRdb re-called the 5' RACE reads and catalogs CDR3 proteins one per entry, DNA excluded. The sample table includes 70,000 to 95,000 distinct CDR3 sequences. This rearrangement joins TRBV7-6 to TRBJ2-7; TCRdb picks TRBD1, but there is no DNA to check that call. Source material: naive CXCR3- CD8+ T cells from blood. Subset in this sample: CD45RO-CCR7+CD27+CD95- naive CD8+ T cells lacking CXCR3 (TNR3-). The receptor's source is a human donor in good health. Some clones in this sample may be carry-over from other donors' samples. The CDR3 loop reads CASSLRQSYEQYF. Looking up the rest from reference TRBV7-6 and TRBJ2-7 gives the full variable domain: GAGVSQSPRYKVTKRGQDVALRCDPISGHVSLYWYRQALGQGPEFLTYFNYEAQQDKSGLPNDRFSAERPEGSISTLTIQRTEQRDSAMYRCASSLRQSYEQYFGPGTRLTVT.